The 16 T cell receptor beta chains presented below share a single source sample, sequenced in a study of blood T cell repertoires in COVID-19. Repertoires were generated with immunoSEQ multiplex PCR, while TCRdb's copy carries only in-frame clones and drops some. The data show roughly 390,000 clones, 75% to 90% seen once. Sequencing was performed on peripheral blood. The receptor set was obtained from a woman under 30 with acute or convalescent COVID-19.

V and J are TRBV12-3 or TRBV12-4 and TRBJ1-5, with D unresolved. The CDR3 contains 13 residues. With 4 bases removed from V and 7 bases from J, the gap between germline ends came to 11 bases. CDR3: CASSWSQEQPQHF. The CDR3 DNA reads TGTGCCAGCAGTTGGTCTCAGGAACAGCCCCAGCATTTT.

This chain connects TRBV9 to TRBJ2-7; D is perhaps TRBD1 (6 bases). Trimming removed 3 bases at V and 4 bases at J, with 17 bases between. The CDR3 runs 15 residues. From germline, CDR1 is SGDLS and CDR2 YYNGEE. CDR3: CASSARPGAEYEQYF. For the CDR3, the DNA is TGTGCCAGCAGCGCGCGTCCAGGGGCGGAGTACGAGCAGTACTTC. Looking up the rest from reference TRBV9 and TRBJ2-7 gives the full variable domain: DSGVTQTPKHLITATGQRVTLRCSPRSGDLSVYWYQQSLDQGLQFLIQYYNGEERAKGNILERFSAQQFPDLHSELNLSSLELGDSALYFCASSARPGAEYEQYFGPGTRLTVT.

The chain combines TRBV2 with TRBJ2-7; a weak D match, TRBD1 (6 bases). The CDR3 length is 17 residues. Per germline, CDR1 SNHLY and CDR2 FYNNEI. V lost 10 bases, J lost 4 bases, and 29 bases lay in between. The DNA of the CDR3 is TGTGCCACCAAAAGACTCACGGGACAAAGTCTCCTTTACGAGCAGTACTTC. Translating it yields CATKRLTGQSLLYEQYF.

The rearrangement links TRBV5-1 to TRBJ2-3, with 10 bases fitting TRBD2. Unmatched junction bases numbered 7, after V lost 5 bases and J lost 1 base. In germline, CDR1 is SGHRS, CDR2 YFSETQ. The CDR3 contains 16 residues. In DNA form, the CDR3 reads TGCGCCAGCAGTTTGCTAGCGGGAGAAGGCACAGATACGCAGTATTTT. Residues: CASSLLAGEGTDTQYF.

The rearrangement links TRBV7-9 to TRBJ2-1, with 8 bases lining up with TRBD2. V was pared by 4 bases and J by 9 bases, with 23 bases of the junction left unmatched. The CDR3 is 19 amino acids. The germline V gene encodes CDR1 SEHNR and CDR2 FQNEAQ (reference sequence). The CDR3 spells CASSSQIYQGLAGAREQFF. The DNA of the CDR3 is TGTGCCAGCAGCTCCCAGATCTACCAAGGACTAGCCGGAGCGCGTGAGCAGTTCTTC.

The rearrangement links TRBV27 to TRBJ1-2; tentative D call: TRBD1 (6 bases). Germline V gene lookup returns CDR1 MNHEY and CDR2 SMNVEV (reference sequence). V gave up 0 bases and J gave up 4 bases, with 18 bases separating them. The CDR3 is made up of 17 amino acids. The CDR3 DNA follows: TGTGCCAGCAGTTTATCGTGGGAGTTAACAGGGAGCTATGGCTACACCTTC. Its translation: CASSLSWELTGSYGYTF.

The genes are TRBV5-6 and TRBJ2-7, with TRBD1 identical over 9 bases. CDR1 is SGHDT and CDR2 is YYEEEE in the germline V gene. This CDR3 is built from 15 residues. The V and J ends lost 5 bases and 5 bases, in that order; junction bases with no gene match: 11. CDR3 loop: CASSPYGQGFHEQYF. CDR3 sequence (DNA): TGTGCCAGCAGTCCTTACGGACAGGGGTTCCACGAGCAGTACTTC.

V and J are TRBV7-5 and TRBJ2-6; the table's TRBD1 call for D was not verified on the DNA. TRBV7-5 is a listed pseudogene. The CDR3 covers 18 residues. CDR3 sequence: CARRMAGFFYSGVNVLTF. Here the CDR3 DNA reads TGTGCCAGAAGGATGGCAGGGTTCTTTTATTCTGGGGTCAACGTCCTGACTTTC.

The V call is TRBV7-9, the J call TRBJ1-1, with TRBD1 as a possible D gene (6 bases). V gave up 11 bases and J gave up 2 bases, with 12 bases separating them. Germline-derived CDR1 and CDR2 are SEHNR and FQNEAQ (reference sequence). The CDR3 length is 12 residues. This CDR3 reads CAGRGSNTEAFF. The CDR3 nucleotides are TGTGCCGGGAGGGGGTCAAACACTGAAGCTTTCTTT.

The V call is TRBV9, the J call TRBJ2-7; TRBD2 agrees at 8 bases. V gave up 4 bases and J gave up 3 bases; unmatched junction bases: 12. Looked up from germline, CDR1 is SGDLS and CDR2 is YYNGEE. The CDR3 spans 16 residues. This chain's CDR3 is CASSSGQLAEDYEQYF. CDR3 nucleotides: TGTGCCAGCAGCTCCGGCCAACTAGCGGAGGACTACGAGCAGTACTTC.

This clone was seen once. CDR3 coding DNA: TGCGCCAGCAGCCAGACACAGGGCCCCTACGAGCAGTACTTC. This translates into CASSQTQGPYEQYF. V gene TRBV4-1 combines with J gene TRBJ2-7; the D gene is possibly TRBD1 (6 bases). V lost 3 bases to trimming and J lost 2 bases, with 11 bases between them. CDR3 length equals 14 residues. Germline V gene lookup returns CDR1 MGHRA and CDR2 YSYEKL.

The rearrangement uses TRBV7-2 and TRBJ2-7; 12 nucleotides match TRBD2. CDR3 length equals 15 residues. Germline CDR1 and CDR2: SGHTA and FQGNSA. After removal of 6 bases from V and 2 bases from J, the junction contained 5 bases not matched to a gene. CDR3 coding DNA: TGTGCCAGCAGACCGAGACTAGCGGGGGCCTACGAGCAGTACTTC. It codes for CASRPRLAGAYEQYF.

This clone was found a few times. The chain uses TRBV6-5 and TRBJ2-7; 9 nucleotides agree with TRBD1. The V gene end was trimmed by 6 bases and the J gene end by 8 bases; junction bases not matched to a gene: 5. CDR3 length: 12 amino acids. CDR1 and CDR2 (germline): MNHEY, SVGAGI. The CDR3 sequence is CASRKDRGQQYF. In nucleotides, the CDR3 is TGTGCCAGCAGAAAGGACAGGGGCCAGCAGTACTTC.

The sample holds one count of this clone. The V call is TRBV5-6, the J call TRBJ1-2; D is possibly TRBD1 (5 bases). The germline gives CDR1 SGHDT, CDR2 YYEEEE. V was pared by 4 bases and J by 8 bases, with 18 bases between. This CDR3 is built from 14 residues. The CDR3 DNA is TGTGCCAGCAGCCCAAGGACGGGGGTAAGAGGCTACACCTTC. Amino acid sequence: CASSPRTGVRGYTF.

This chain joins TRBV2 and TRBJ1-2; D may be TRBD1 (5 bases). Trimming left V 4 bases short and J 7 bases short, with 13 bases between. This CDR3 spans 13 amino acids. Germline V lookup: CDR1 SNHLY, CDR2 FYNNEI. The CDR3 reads CASSVDTDVGYTF. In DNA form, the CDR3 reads TGTGCCAGCAGTGTGGACACGGATGTTGGCTACACCTTC.

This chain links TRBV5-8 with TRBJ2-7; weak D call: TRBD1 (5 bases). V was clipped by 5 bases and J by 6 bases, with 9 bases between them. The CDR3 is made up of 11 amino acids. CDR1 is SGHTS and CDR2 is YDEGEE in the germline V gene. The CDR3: CASRGASEQYF. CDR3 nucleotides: TGTGCCAGCAGAGGGGCGTCCGAGCAGTACTTC.